One sample yielded the 32 T cell receptor beta chains listed below, sequenced in a study of shared T cell receptors in the human thymus (dated by TCRdb to about 2021). Libraries were made using the immunoSEQ multiplex PCR assay. TCRdb took over this immuneACCESS table, retaining in-frame rearrangements with V and J assigned. Such tables are incomplete; in checked studies, under half of the missing clones stem from an unresolved V gene, and the remainder is unexplained. Across this sample there are about 660,000 clones, with around 89% seen only once. About 0.01% of the sample is taken by the ten largest. These same data were also listed under a study on human thymus T cells.

Sample: thymocytes. Source of these receptors: a boy in the first two years of life with a congenital heart defect. Donor details come from another sample of the same person, matched by shared clones.

This rearrangement joins TRBV2 to TRBJ1-1; D is possibly TRBD1 (5 bases). In germline, CDR1 is SNHLY, CDR2 FYNNEI. The CDR3 totals 13 residues. V lost 7 bases, J lost 1 base, and 10 bases lay in between. In DNA form, the CDR3 reads TGTGCCAGCAATGGGGGGACGAACACTGAAGCTTTCTTT. It codes for CASNGGTNTEAFF.

The V and J genes are TRBV23-1 and TRBJ2-7, with 7 bases that match TRBD1. TRBV23-1 is treated as an ORF (open reading frame) with a function not yet certain. Trimming at V came to 1 base and at J to 2 bases, leaving 14 bases not matched to a gene. The CDR3 has 18 amino acids. CDR3 DNA sequence: TGCGCCAGCAGTCAATGCTTCCCGACAGGGAATGAGACCTACGAGCAGTACTTC. This translates into CASSQCFPTGNETYEQYF.

V and J are TRBV7-9 and TRBJ2-3; TRBD2 matches 8 bases. The CDR3 spans 11 residues. Germline V gives CDR1 SEHNR, CDR2 FQNEAQ (reference sequence). CDR3 sequence (DNA): TGTGCTGGAGGCGGGAGGGATACGCAGTATTTT. It yields the protein CAGGGRDTQYF.

This clone has only one observation. J is TRBJ2-2 and V is TRBV4-1; 9 bases line up with TRBD2. The length of the CDR3 is 18 residues. Germline lookup yields CDR1 MGHRA and CDR2 YSYEKL. V was pared by 1 base and J by 3 bases, with 9 bases of the junction left unmatched. CDR3 in amino acids: CASSQVPSGKSYTGELFF. The CDR3, as DNA: TGCGCCAGCAGCCAAGTACCTAGCGGGAAAAGCTACACCGGGGAGCTGTTTTTT.

The rearrangement joins TRBV4-1 to TRBJ1-2; D remains unclear. Trimming cost V 2 bases and J 5 bases, with 18 bases left between them. CDR1 MGHRA and CDR2 YSYEKL come from the germline V gene. The CDR3 has 16 residues. The CDR3 coding sequence is TGCGCCAGCAGCCAATATAAGTCCAGCGGAGGATATGGCTACACCTTC. Encoded protein: CASSQYKSSGGYGYTF.

This clone was seen just once. This chain connects TRBV19 to TRBJ1-3; D is possibly TRBD1 (5 bases). The CDR3 totals 15 residues. The V end lost 5 bases, the J end lost 0 bases, and 11 bases lay between the germline ends. Germline V gives CDR1 LNHDA, CDR2 SQIVND (reference sequence). The CDR3 sequence: CASSGRGLSGNTIYF. For the CDR3, the DNA is TGTGCCAGTAGTGGCCGGGGACTCTCTGGAAACACCATATATTTT.

The chain is built from TRBV7-2 and TRBJ2-7, with 10 bases aligning to TRBD1. CDR3 size: 15 residues. In germline, CDR1 is SGHTA, CDR2 FQGNSA. V shed 5 bases and J 3 bases; nucleotides not matched to a gene: 7. The DNA for the CDR3 is TGTGCCAGCAGCCACAGGGACAGGGGCATCTACGAGCAGTACTTC. This translates into CASSHRDRGIYEQYF. Combining the CDR3 with reference TRBV7-2 and TRBJ2-7 gives the whole variable domain GAGVSQSPSNKVTEKGKDVELRCDPISGHTALYWYRQSLGQGLEFLIYFQGNSAPDKSGLPSDRFSAERTGGSVSTLTIQRTQQEDSAVYLCASSHRDRGIYEQYFGPGTRLTVT.

The J gene is TRBJ1-2, the V gene TRBV12-5, with 7 bases fitting TRBD1. The CDR3 sequence is 16 residues long. The ends lost 3 bases at V and 6 bases at J; junction bases unmatched: 13. Germline V gene data show CDR1 as LGHNT and CDR2 as FRNRAP. The CDR3 spells CASGFVVGGRSNGYTF. The CDR3 DNA is TGTGCTAGTGGTTTTGTTGTAGGGGGCAGGTCTAATGGCTACACCTTC.

This clone was observed once. This chain joins TRBV4-1 and TRBJ2-5, with 8 bases aligning to TRBD2. J was trimmed by 4 bases and V by 3 bases; bases with no gene match: 16. This CDR3 contains 18 residues. The V gene's germline CDR1 is MGHRA and CDR2 YSYEKL. The CDR3 DNA reads as TGCGCCAGCAGCCACGTACAGGGTAGAGGCGGGAGGACAGAGACCCAGTACTTC. The encoded protein is CASSHVQGRGGRTETQYF.

The rearrangement joins TRBV10-2 to TRBJ2-7; a possible D gene is TRBD2 (6 bases). This CDR3 region has 17 residues. Germline V CDR1 and CDR2: WSHSY, SAAADI. V lost 0 bases and J lost 5, with 20 bases in between. The CDR3 sequence is CASSESRRERENHEQYF. In nucleotides, the CDR3 is TGCGCCAGCAGTGAGTCCCGGAGGGAAAGGGAGAACCACGAGCAGTACTTC.

The V gene is TRBV28, the J gene TRBJ2-7; TRBD1 aligns across 12 bases. Germline trimming cut 6 bases from V and 6 bases from J; bases unmatched to any gene: 9. The CDR3 is made up of 15 amino acids. Germline CDR1 reads MDHEN; CDR2 reads SYDVKM. The CDR3 region has the DNA TGTGCCAGCAGCTGGGGGGGACAGGGGGCTCTCGAGCAGTACTTC. Residues: CASSWGGQGALEQYF.

This clone was found a few times. The CDR3 loop is CASGPSIGTGKYEQYF. The CDR3 nucleotides read TGTGCCAGTGGTCCTTCGATCGGGACAGGGAAGTACGAGCAGTACTTC. The J gene is TRBJ2-7, the V gene TRBV19; 9 nucleotides line up with TRBD1. CDR3 size: 16 residues. Trimming took 8 bases from V and 4 from J; bases not matched to a gene: 15. CDR1 LNHDA and CDR2 SQIVND come from the germline V gene (reference sequence).

This chain joins TRBV2 and TRBJ2-7; D possibly corresponds to TRBD2 (6 bases). This CDR3 comprises 15 residues. Germline CDR1 is SNHLY and CDR2 is FYNNEI. V gave up 6 bases and J gave up 3 bases, with 18 bases separating them. CDR3 nucleotides: TGTGCCAGCAGCGCAACCGGGACGGGAGACTACGAGCAGTACTTC. Protein product: CASSATGTGDYEQYF.

V is TRBV7-8 and J is TRBJ2-1; tentatively, D is TRBD2 (7 bases). The V end was cut by 5 bases, the J end by 0 bases, with 14 bases between. CDR3 length: 16 residues. Germline assignment: CDR1 SGHVS and CDR2 FQNEAQ. CDR3 DNA sequence: TGTGCCAGCAGCCACATAGGGGGGGACTCCTACAATGAGCAGTTCTTC. Amino acid sequence: CASSHIGGDSYNEQFF.

The V and J genes are TRBV29-1 and TRBJ1-1; 7 bases are shared with TRBD1. V was pared by 2 bases and J by 1 base, with 7 bases of the junction left unmatched. CDR3 length: 15 residues. Germline CDR1 is SQVTM and CDR2 is ANQGSEA. The CDR3 DNA reads as TGCAGCGTTGAAAACGACAGGGAACGGAACACTGAAGCTTTCTTT. Its translation is CSVENDRERNTEAFF. The full variable domain, with the rest looked up from reference TRBV29-1 and TRBJ1-1, is SAVISQKPSRDICQRGTSLTIQCQVDSQVTMMFWYRQQPGQSLTLIATANQGSEATYESGFVIDKFPISRPNLTFSTLTVSNMSPEDSSIYLCSVENDRERNTEAFFGQGTRLTVV.

The chain combines TRBV5-1 with TRBJ2-3; 11 positions match TRBD1. The V segment lost 6 bases and the J segment 2 bases; nucleotides outside the gene matches: 11. The CDR3 covers 17 residues. Germline-derived CDR1 and CDR2 are SGHRS and YFSETQ. The CDR3 is CASTLAGQGAFTDTQYF. The CDR3 nucleotides are TGCGCCAGCACGCTTGCAGGACAGGGGGCTTTCACAGATACGCAGTATTTT.

The rearrangement uses TRBV11-3 and TRBJ2-7, with 8 nucleotides matching TRBD2. CDR3 length: 17 amino acids. V lost 6 bases and J lost 4; bases outside the gene matches: 17. Germline-derived CDR1 and CDR2 are SGHNT and YENEEA. CDR3 residues: CASSSGLLRGGGYEQYF. CDR3 nucleotide sequence: TGTGCCAGCAGTTCGGGACTCCTAAGAGGCGGGGGGTACGAGCAGTACTTC.

This clone was recorded once. The rearrangement joins TRBV6-1 to TRBJ1-3; D unclear. The CDR3 totals 15 residues. CDR1 and CDR2 (germline): MNHNS, SASEGT. V lost 8 bases to trimming and J lost 3 bases, with 17 bases between them. The CDR3 loop is CASFPTQIRGNTIYF. The DNA of the CDR3 is TGTGCCAGCTTCCCGACACAGATTCGTGGAAACACCATATATTTT.

The chain combines TRBV19 with TRBJ2-1, with D possibly TRBD2 on 6 matching bases. Trimming pared 6 bases from V and 4 bases from J, leaving 31 bases between. The CDR3 runs 20 residues. CDR1 LNHDA and CDR2 SQIVND come from the germline V gene (reference sequence). CDR3 protein: CASRPPLSHYSGETYNEQFF. As DNA, the CDR3 is TGTGCCAGTAGGCCCCCCCTCAGCCACTACTCGGGAGAAACGTACAATGAGCAGTTCTTC.

The rearrangement links TRBV4-1 to TRBJ2-5; D is undetermined. The J call could be wrong; TRBJ2-7 is a better fit for the DNA end. CDR1 is MGHRA, CDR2 YSYEKL, per germline. The CDR3 is 11 amino acids. The CDR3 nucleotides are TGCGCCAGCAGCCAAGATCACGAGCAGTACTTC. Residues: CASSQDHEQYF.

V and J are TRBV5-1 and TRBJ2-2; TRBD2 is a possible D gene (6 bases). Trimming took 5 bases from V and 1 from J, leaving 12 bases between them. Germline V lookup: CDR1 SGHRS, CDR2 YFSETQ. The CDR3 is 15 residues long. CDR3 region: CASSPGTGNTGELFF. Written as DNA, the CDR3 is TGCGCCAGCAGTCCCGGGACTGGGAACACCGGGGAGCTGTTTTTT.

CDR3 nucleotides: TGTGCCAGCAGCTTAGAGACGGGACTAGCGGGAGTAGGGAAGGGAGAGACCCAGTACTTC. As protein: CASSLETGLAGVGKGETQYF. V gene TRBV11-2 combines with J gene TRBJ2-5, with 14 bases that match TRBD2. Per germline, CDR1 SGHAT and CDR2 FQNNGV. The V gene end was trimmed by 0 bases and the J gene end by 4 bases; junction bases not matched to a gene: 13. The length of the CDR3 is 20 residues.

This rearrangement joins TRBV27 to TRBJ2-3; TRBD2 is a possible D gene (6 bases). Trimming removed 7 bases from V and 1 base from J, with 12 bases in between. There are 14 residues in the CDR3. The germline V gene encodes CDR1 MNHEY and CDR2 SMNVEV (reference sequence). The CDR3 is CASIGGTRTDTQYF. DNA of the CDR3: TGTGCCAGCATCGGCGGGACCCGCACAGATACGCAGTATTTT.

The chain has TRBV7-2 and TRBJ2-7; TRBD2 agrees at 9 bases. This CDR3 comprises 18 residues. Germline CDR1 reads SGHTA; CDR2 reads FQGNSA. Trimming at V came to 0 bases and at J to 0 bases, leaving 9 bases not matched to a gene. The CDR3 spells CASSLANIGTSYSYEQYF. In nucleotides, the CDR3 is TGTGCCAGCAGCTTAGCTAATATTGGGACTAGCTACTCCTACGAGCAGTACTTC.

The chain recombines TRBV7-9 with TRBJ2-7; TRBD1 might be the D (6 bases). The length of the CDR3 is 13 residues. Germline V gene sequence: CDR1 SEHNR, CDR2 FQNEAQ (reference sequence). Trimming took off 1 base at V and 2 bases at J, with 6 bases between the two ends. CDR3 loop: CASSLDRAYEQYF. Here the CDR3 DNA reads TGTGCCAGCAGCTTAGACAGGGCCTACGAGCAGTACTTC.

CDR3 in amino acids: CASSQNNCPQYF. DNA for the CDR3: TGCGCCAGCAGCCAAAATAACTGCCCCCAGTACTTC. This chain uses TRBV4-1 with TRBJ2-5; the D is unclear. This CDR3 has 12 residues. Germline V CDR1 and CDR2: MGHRA, YSYEKL. The germline V and J ends were trimmed by 2 bases and 9 bases, with 10 bases remaining between them.

V usage is TRBV7-9 and J usage is TRBJ2-7; no reliable D call. Deletions cut 0 bases from V and 1 base from J, with 13 bases between. There are 16 residues in the CDR3. Per germline, CDR1 SEHNR and CDR2 FQNEAQ (reference sequence). The CDR3 DNA follows: TGTGCCAGCAGCTTAGCGGGTACAGAGTCGTCCTACGAGCAGTACTTC. This encodes CASSLAGTESSYEQYF.

The gene calls are TRBV25-1 and TRBJ2-5; 10 nucleotides line up with TRBD2. In germline, CDR1 is MGHDK, CDR2 SYGVNS. The V gene end was trimmed by 3 bases and the J gene end by 1 base; junction bases not matched to a gene: 5. The CDR3 runs to 16 residues. The CDR3 region has the DNA TGTGCCAGCAGTGACCGGACTAGCGGAAGCCAAGAGACCCAGTACTTC. Amino acid sequence: CASSDRTSGSQETQYF.

The gene calls are TRBV27 and TRBJ2-4, with TRBD2 identical over 13 bases. The CDR3 runs 20 residues. CDR1 MNHEY and CDR2 SMNVEV come from the germline V gene (reference sequence). The V and J ends lost 2 bases and 0 bases, in that order; junction bases with no gene match: 10. Written as DNA, the CDR3 is TGTGCCAGCAGTTTAACCCCCGGGACTAGCGGGACCCTAGCCAAAAACATTCAGTACTTC. Translated, it gives CASSLTPGTSGTLAKNIQYF.

This clone occurred once. The V call is TRBV6-1, the J call TRBJ2-1, with TRBD1 matching 8 bases. CDR3 length: 12 residues. The V gene end was trimmed by 9 bases and the J gene end by 10 bases; junction bases not matched to a gene: 8. Germline CDR1 is MNHNS and CDR2 is SASEGT. DNA for the CDR3: TGTGCCAGTAAGACAGGGGCACGGGAGCAGTTCTTC. Translation: CASKTGAREQFF.

This chain connects TRBV5-1 to TRBJ1-1; D uncertain. CDR1 and CDR2 from the germline V gene are SGHRS and YFSETQ. Trimming pared 0 bases from V and 5 bases from J, leaving 20 bases between. The CDR3 has 17 residues. The CDR3 loop is CASSLVLEAGRVTEAFF. CDR3 nucleotide sequence: TGCGCCAGCAGCTTGGTTTTGGAAGCCGGGAGAGTGACTGAAGCTTTCTTT.

The chain carries TRBV18 and TRBJ2-5, with 9 bases matching TRBD1. The ends lost 6 bases at V and 6 bases at J; junction bases unmatched: 8. Germline assignment: CDR1 KGHSH and CDR2 LQKENI. This CDR3 is built from 14 residues. The CDR3 DNA reads TGTGCCAGCTCCACCGGGACAGGGAGAAAGACCCAGTACTTC. It specifies CASSTGTGRKTQYF.